The rows below give T cell receptor beta chains drawn from one sample of a study of blood T cell repertoires in COVID-19. The repertoire was sequenced with immunoSEQ multiplex PCR; TCRdb's copy has only in-frame clones and lacks some. There are about 80,000 clones in the sample; 84% occur only once, and around 3.4% lies in the top ten. Sample: peripheral blood. These receptors were obtained from a man between 45 and 60 years old with acute or convalescent COVID-19. Each CDR3 is given with its conserved first and last residue. Fields, in order: clone size, V gene, D gene, J gene, CDR3 DNA, CDR3 protein. A D gene is named only where the DNA matches it firmly. Clone size, where shown, is once, few, many, or a class for clones that have expanded.

clone_size: .
v_call: TRBV19
d_call: TRBD1
j_call: TRBJ1-5
cdr3_nt: TGTGCCAGTAGTCCCGGGACAGGGAGCAATCAGCCCCAGCATTTT
cdr3_aa: CASSPGTGSNQPQHF

clone_size: .
v_call: TRBV5-6
d_call: .
j_call: TRBJ1-6
cdr3_nt: TGTGCCAGCAGCTTGGGGCAGGGGAATAATTCACCCCTCCACTTT
cdr3_aa: CASSLGQGNNSPLHF

clone_size: once
v_call: TRBV6-5
d_call: .
j_call: TRBJ2-1
cdr3_nt: TGTGCCAGCAGTTTGGGCCGAGGGTCTTACAATGAGCAGTTCTTC
cdr3_aa: CASSLGRGSYNEQFF

clone_size: few
v_call: TRBV19
d_call: .
j_call: TRBJ1-3
cdr3_nt: TGTGCCAGTAGTATAAGAATCCCACTAACTGGAAACACCATATATTTT
cdr3_aa: CASSIRIPLTGNTIYF

clone_size: once
v_call: TRBV28
d_call: .
j_call: TRBJ1-4
cdr3_nt: TGTGCCAGCAGTTTTTCCAGTGGGCTTGGAGAAAAACTGTTTTTT
cdr3_aa: CASSFSSGLGEKLFF

clone_size: .
v_call: TRBV10-2
d_call: TRBD2
j_call: TRBJ2-7
cdr3_nt: TGCGCCAGCAAGGGGAGGGCCAGCTCCTACGAGCAGTACTTC
cdr3_aa: CASKGRASSYEQYF

clone_size: .
v_call: TRBV30
d_call: .
j_call: TRBJ2-2
cdr3_nt: TGTGCCTGGAGTAAACTAGTGGCCGGGGAGCTGTTTTTT
cdr3_aa: CAWSKLVAGELFF

clone_size: .
v_call: TRBV30
d_call: TRBD2
j_call: TRBJ2-3
cdr3_nt: TGTGCCTGTTCTCCCCTCGCACGCGGGAGGGCCACGGTGAGACCAGATACGCAGTATTTT
cdr3_aa: CACSPLARGRATVRPDTQYF

clone_size: .
v_call: TRBV10-1
d_call: TRBD2
j_call: TRBJ2-3
cdr3_nt: TGCGCCAGCAGTGGGACTAGCGGAAACACAGATACGCAGTATTTT
cdr3_aa: CASSGTSGNTDTQYF

clone_size: .
v_call: TRBV7-9
d_call: .
j_call: TRBJ2-5
cdr3_nt: TGTGCCAGCAGCTCCAGGGATAAACAAGAGACCCAGTACTTC
cdr3_aa: CASSSRDKQETQYF

clone_size: .
v_call: TRBV4-3
d_call: TRBD2
j_call: TRBJ2-3
cdr3_nt: TGCGCCAGCAGCCAAGATGTAGCGGGGGGGATATTAGGAGATACGCAGTATTTT
cdr3_aa: CASSQDVAGGILGDTQYF

clone_size: .
v_call: TRBV5-1
d_call: TRBD1
j_call: TRBJ2-7
cdr3_nt: TGCGCCAGCAGCTTTGGGGCTGGACAGGGTGACTACGAGCAGTACTTC
cdr3_aa: CASSFGAGQGDYEQYF

clone_size: few
v_call: TRBV10-3
d_call: TRBD1
j_call: TRBJ2-7
cdr3_nt: TGTGCCATCAGTGAGTCAACAGGGGGCGCGTACGAGCAGTACTTC
cdr3_aa: CAISESTGGAYEQYF

clone_size: once
v_call: TRBV12-3/TRBV12-4
d_call: .
j_call: TRBJ2-7
cdr3_nt: TGTGCCAGCAGTTTTGGCCTTGAGCAGTACTTC
cdr3_aa: CASSFGLEQYF

clone_size: .
v_call: TRBV5-6
d_call: .
j_call: TRBJ2-7
cdr3_nt: TGTGCCAGCAGCCCCCTGAGGTTTGGCCACGAGCAGTACTTC
cdr3_aa: CASSPLRFGHEQYF

clone_size: .
v_call: TRBV7-2
d_call: .
j_call: TRBJ2-7
cdr3_nt: TGTGCCAGCAGCTCCAACTACGAGCAGTACTTC
cdr3_aa: CASSSNYEQYF

clone_size: .
v_call: TRBV7-8
d_call: .
j_call: TRBJ1-1
cdr3_nt: TGTGCCAGCAGCTCCCAGGGAATACCGAACACTGAAGCTTTCTTT
cdr3_aa: CASSSQGIPNTEAFF

clone_size: few
v_call: TRBV18
d_call: TRBD1
j_call: TRBJ1-5
cdr3_nt: TGTGCCAGCTCACCGCGGACAGGGGATCAGCCCCAGCATTTT
cdr3_aa: CASSPRTGDQPQHF

clone_size: .
v_call: TRBV2
d_call: TRBD2
j_call: TRBJ2-1
cdr3_nt: TGTGCCAGCAGTGAATCTCGGGGGGGGAATGAGCAGTTCTTC
cdr3_aa: CASSESRGGNEQFF

clone_size: .
v_call: TRBV28
d_call: .
j_call: TRBJ1-2
cdr3_nt: TGTGCCAGCAGTTTCCGAGATTATGGCTACACCTTC
cdr3_aa: CASSFRDYGYTF

clone_size: once
v_call: TRBV5-1
d_call: .
j_call: TRBJ1-2
cdr3_nt: TGCGCCAGCAGCTTGGGGGACACTTCTAACTATGGCTACACCTTC
cdr3_aa: CASSLGDTSNYGYTF

clone_size: .
v_call: TRBV7-2
d_call: .
j_call: TRBJ1-5
cdr3_nt: TGTGCCAGCAGCTTAGTCTCCGGAGGAGTGGATAGCAATCAGCCCCAGCATTTT
cdr3_aa: CASSLVSGGVDSNQPQHF

clone_size: .
v_call: TRBV5-6
d_call: TRBD2
j_call: TRBJ2-7
cdr3_nt: TGTGCCAGCTCCGGACTAGCGGGACCGGGCTACGAGCAGTACTTC
cdr3_aa: CASSGLAGPGYEQYF

clone_size: .
v_call: TRBV19
d_call: TRBD2
j_call: TRBJ2-2
cdr3_nt: TGTGCCAGTGGCCGGGAGGCCGGGGAGCTGTTTTTT
cdr3_aa: CASGREAGELFF

clone_size: .
v_call: TRBV5-1
d_call: .
j_call: TRBJ2-1
cdr3_nt: TGCGCCAGCAGCAAACGGGACACCCTCATCTACAATGAGCAGTTCTTC
cdr3_aa: CASSKRDTLIYNEQFF

clone_size: .
v_call: TRBV9
d_call: .
j_call: TRBJ1-2
cdr3_nt: TGTGCCAGCAGCGTAGGAACTTGGACAGCTAACTATGGCTACACCTTC
cdr3_aa: CASSVGTWTANYGYTF

clone_size: .
v_call: TRBV4-1
d_call: TRBD2
j_call: TRBJ2-3
cdr3_nt: TGCGCCAGCAGCCAAGATGGGACTAGCGATACAGATACGCAGTATTTT
cdr3_aa: CASSQDGTSDTDTQYF

clone_size: .
v_call: TRBV6-1
d_call: .
j_call: TRBJ2-3
cdr3_nt: TGTGCCAGCAGTGAGGGGACAAACAAAGATACGCAGTATTTT
cdr3_aa: CASSEGTNKDTQYF

clone_size: .
v_call: TRBV29-1
d_call: TRBD1
j_call: TRBJ1-1
cdr3_nt: TGCAGCGTCGTCGGATATACAGGGGAAACTGAAGCTTTCTTT
cdr3_aa: CSVVGYTGETEAFF

clone_size: .
v_call: TRBV27
d_call: TRBD1
j_call: TRBJ1-6
cdr3_nt: TGTGCCAGCAGTTTGTTGGACAGGGGTTATTCACCCCTCCACTTT
cdr3_aa: CASSLLDRGYSPLHF

clone_size: few
v_call: TRBV24-1
d_call: TRBD1
j_call: TRBJ2-1
cdr3_nt: TGTGCCACCAGTGATCTGGACAGGTACCACAATGAGCAGTTCTTC
cdr3_aa: CATSDLDRYHNEQFF

clone_size: .
v_call: TRBV13
d_call: TRBD2
j_call: TRBJ2-7
cdr3_nt: TGTGCCAGCAGCCAGGACGCCCAGCGGGACTCCTACGAGCAGTACTTC
cdr3_aa: CASSQDAQRDSYEQYF

clone_size: .
v_call: TRBV27
d_call: TRBD1
j_call: TRBJ2-3
cdr3_nt: TGTGCCAGCAGTTCGTCAAACAGGGGGGGCACAGATACGCAGTATTTT
cdr3_aa: CASSSSNRGGTDTQYF

clone_size: .
v_call: TRBV11-2
d_call: .
j_call: TRBJ1-5
cdr3_nt: TGTGCCAGCAGCTTAGATCTGGGCCAGCCCCAGCATTTT
cdr3_aa: CASSLDLGQPQHF

clone_size: .
v_call: TRBV19
d_call: .
j_call: TRBJ2-3
cdr3_nt: TGTGCCAGCACCCTGGGACAAAGCACAGATACGCAGTATTTT
cdr3_aa: CASTLGQSTDTQYF

clone_size: .
v_call: TRBV19
d_call: TRBD1
j_call: TRBJ1-5
cdr3_nt: TGTGCCAGTAGTATAGGGACAGGGAGGAGCAATCAGCCCCAGCATTTT
cdr3_aa: CASSIGTGRSNQPQHF

clone_size: .
v_call: TRBV6-2/TRBV6-3
d_call: TRBD1
j_call: TRBJ1-5
cdr3_nt: TGTGCCAGCAGTTCACTAACAGGGGTGGGGTACAATCAGCCCCAGCATTTT
cdr3_aa: CASSSLTGVGYNQPQHF

clone_size: .
v_call: TRBV7-6
d_call: TRBD1
j_call: TRBJ1-1
cdr3_nt: TGTGCCAGCAGCCTCGGGACAGACGCGGCTTTCTTT
cdr3_aa: CASSLGTDAAFF

clone_size: .
v_call: TRBV2
d_call: TRBD2
j_call: TRBJ2-1
cdr3_nt: TGTGCCACCCTCAAAACGGGACTAGGCAATGAGCAGTTCTTC
cdr3_aa: CATLKTGLGNEQFF

clone_size: .
v_call: TRBV28
d_call: TRBD2
j_call: TRBJ2-1
cdr3_nt: TGTGCCAGCAGTTCCCGGACTAGCGGGCGAGCCTACAATGAGCAGTTCTTC
cdr3_aa: CASSSRTSGRAYNEQFF

clone_size: .
v_call: TRBV6-5
d_call: .
j_call: TRBJ1-2
cdr3_nt: TGTGCCAGCAGTTACGACGGCACAGCTAACTATGGCTACACCTTC
cdr3_aa: CASSYDGTANYGYTF